This T cell receptor beta chain appears in the sequencing data of a study of T cell responses to AZD1222 COVID-19 vaccine. Regarding the study as a whole: Mapped onto spike, vaccine-associated CD4 TCRs spanned it and were dominant at 160-218 and 743-854.

Repertoires were generated with immunoSEQ multiplex PCR, while TCRdb's copy carries only in-frame clones and drops some. The table shows 150,000 to 200,000 clones, with around 94% occurring only once. V was pared by 0 bases and J by 4 bases, with 16 bases between. CDR3 length: 16 amino acids. The V gene's germline CDR1 is SGHRS and CDR2 YFSETQ. Remarks on this clone: Antigen specificity is unknown.

This sequence joins TRBV5-1 and TRBJ2-5; D is undetermined. This material consisted of peripheral blood, taken 28 days after the second AZD1222 dose. The receptor comes from an adult who received the AZD1222 COVID-19 vaccine. The CDR3 DNA follows: TGCGCCAGCAGCTTGGTGTTGTCCGGTAGGACAGAGACCCAGTACTTC. It specifies CASSLVLSGRTETQYF. The variable domain in full, with the rest retrieved from reference TRBV5-1 and TRBJ2-5, is KAGVTQTPRYLIKTRGQQVTLSCSPISGHRSVSWYQQTPGQGLQFLFEYFSETQRNKGNFPGRFSGRQFSNSRSEMNVSTLELGDSALYLCASSLVLSGRTETQYFGPGTRLLVL.